This entry features one T cell receptor beta chain sequence. Its specificity is unknown. V was cut by 7 bases and J by 5 bases, with 17 bases left in between. The length of the CDR3 is 14 residues. The germline V gene has CDR1 LNHDA and CDR2 SQIVND (reference sequence). Data came from immunoSEQ multiplex PCR; TCRdb stores just in-frame clones and leaves some out. The sample consists of 21,000 or so clones, 85% to 90% of them appearing once. The sample belongs to a study of T cells in localized non-small cell lung cancer. Whole-study results and caveats: Of the tissues analyzed, uninvolved adjacent lung showed maximal T cell clonality, greater than tumor.

The specimen comprised PBMCs, sampled before any cancer treatment. J is TRBJ2-5 and V is TRBV19; D is possibly TRBD1 or TRBD2 (5 bases each). The receptor was derived from a woman aged 40-69 years with stage II squamous cell lung carcinoma. The CDR3 DNA is TGTGCCAGTAAACAGGCTAGCCTGGGGGAGACCCAGTACTTC. It yields the protein CASKQASLGETQYF.